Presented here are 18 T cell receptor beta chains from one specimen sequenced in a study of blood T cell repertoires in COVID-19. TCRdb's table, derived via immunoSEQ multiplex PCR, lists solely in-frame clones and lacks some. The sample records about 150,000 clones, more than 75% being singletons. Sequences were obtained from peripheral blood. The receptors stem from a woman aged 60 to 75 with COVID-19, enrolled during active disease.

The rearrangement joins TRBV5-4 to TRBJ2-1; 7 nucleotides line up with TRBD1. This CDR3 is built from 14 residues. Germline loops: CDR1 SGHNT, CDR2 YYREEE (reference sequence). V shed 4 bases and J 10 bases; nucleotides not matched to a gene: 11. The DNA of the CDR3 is TGTGCCAGCAGCCCACGGGACAGAGTCACCGAGCAGTTCTTC. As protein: CASSPRDRVTEQFF.

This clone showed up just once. CDR3 protein: CASRARGEKLFF. DNA of the CDR3: TGTGCCAGCAGGGCACGGGGTGAAAAACTGTTTTTT. The chain has TRBV6-5 and TRBJ1-4; D is ambiguous. This CDR3 contains 12 residues. V was shortened by 6 bases and J by 7 bases, with 9 bases between the two germline ends. Looked up from germline, CDR1 is MNHEY and CDR2 is SVGAGI.

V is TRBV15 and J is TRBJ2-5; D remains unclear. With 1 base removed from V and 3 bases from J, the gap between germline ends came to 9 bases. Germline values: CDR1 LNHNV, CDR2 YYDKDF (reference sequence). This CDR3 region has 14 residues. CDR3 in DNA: TGTGCCACCAGCAGAGGTAGCCGGGAAGAGACCCAGTACTTC. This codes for CATSRGSREETQYF.

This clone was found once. CDR3 loop: CSASKGQAIQPQHF. The CDR3 DNA is TGCAGTGCTAGTAAGGGACAGGCAATTCAGCCCCAGCATTTT. V is TRBV20-1 and J is TRBJ1-5, with 8 bases aligning to TRBD1. The CDR3 is 14 residues long. Looked up from germline, CDR1 is DFQATT and CDR2 is SNEGSKA (reference sequence). The V and J ends lost 3 bases and 6 bases, in that order; junction bases with no gene match: 7.

The chain's CDR3 is CSVNRGPETQYF. DNA of the CDR3: TGCAGCGTCAACAGGGGCCCAGAGACCCAGTACTTC. The gene calls are TRBV29-1 and TRBJ2-5, with 7 positions matching TRBD1. There are 12 residues in the CDR3. The V segment lost 6 bases and the J segment 4 bases; nucleotides outside the gene matches: 5. Germline values: CDR1 SQVTM, CDR2 ANQGSEA. The whole variable domain, remainder taken from reference TRBV29-1 and TRBJ2-5, is SAVISQKPSRDICQRGTSLTIQCQVDSQVTMMFWYRQQPGQSLTLIATANQGSEATYESGFVIDKFPISRPNLTFSTLTVSNMSPEDSSIYLCSVNRGPETQYFGPGTRLLVL.

CDR3 sequence (DNA): TGTGCCAGCAGCTTGGGTTCTCTAGGAGGGAACGAGCAGTACGTC. It translates to CASSLGSLGGNEQYV. The chain couples TRBV5-6 to TRBJ2-7; D may be TRBD2 (6 bases). Germline loops: CDR1 SGHDT, CDR2 YYEEEE. CDR3 length: 15 amino acids. V was shortened by 0 bases and J by 5 bases, with 15 bases between the two germline ends.

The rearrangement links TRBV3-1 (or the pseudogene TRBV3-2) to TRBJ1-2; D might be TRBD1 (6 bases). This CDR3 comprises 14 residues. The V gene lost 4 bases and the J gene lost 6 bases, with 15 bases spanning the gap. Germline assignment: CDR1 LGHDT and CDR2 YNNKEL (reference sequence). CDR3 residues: CASSRRPAGDGYTF. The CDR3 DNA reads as TGTGCCAGCAGCCGCCGTCCTGCAGGGGATGGCTACACCTTC.

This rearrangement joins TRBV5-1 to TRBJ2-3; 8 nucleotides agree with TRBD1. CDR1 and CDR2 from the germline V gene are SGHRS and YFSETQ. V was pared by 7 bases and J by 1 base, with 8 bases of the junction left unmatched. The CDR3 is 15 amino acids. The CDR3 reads CASAKDRAGTDTQYF. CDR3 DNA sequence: TGCGCCAGCGCTAAGGACAGGGCAGGCACAGATACGCAGTATTTT.

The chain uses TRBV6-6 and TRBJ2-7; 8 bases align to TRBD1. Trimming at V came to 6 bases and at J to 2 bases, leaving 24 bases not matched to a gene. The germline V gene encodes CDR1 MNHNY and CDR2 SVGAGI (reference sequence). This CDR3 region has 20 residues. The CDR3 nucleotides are TGTGCCAGCAGACGACGCGCCGGGACAGGAGGACTCGGTCGTACCTACGAGCAGTACTTC. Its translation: CASRRRAGTGGLGRTYEQYF.

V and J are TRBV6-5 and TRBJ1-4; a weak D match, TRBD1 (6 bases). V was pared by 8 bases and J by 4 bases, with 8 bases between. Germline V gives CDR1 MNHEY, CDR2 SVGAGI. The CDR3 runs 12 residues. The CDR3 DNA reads TGTGCCAGCGCAGGGGTTAATGAAAAACTGTTTTTT. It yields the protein CASAGVNEKLFF.

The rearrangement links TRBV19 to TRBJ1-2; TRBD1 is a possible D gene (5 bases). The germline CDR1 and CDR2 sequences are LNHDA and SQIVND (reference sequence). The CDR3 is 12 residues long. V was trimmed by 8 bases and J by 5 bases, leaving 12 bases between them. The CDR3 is CASGPGRYGYTF. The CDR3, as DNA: TGTGCCAGTGGGCCAGGGAGGTATGGCTACACCTTC.

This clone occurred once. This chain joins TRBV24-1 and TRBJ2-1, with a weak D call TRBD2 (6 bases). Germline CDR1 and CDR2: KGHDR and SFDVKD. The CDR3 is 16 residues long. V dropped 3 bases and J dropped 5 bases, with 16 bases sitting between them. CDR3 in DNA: TGTGCCACCAGTGATCCTCGGTCCCGGGAGCACAATGAGCAGTTCTTC. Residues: CATSDPRSREHNEQFF.

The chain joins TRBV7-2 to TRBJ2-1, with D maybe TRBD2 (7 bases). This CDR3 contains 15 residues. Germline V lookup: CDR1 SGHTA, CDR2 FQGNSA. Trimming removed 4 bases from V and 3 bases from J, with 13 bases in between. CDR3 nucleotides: TGTGCCAGCAGCTCCGGAGGGGGGGGCTACAATGAGCAGTTCTTC. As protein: CASSSGGGGYNEQFF.

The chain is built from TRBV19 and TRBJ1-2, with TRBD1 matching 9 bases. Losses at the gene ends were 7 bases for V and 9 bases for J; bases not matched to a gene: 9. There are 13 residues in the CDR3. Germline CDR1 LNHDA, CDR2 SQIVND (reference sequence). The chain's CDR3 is CASKTQGARSYTF. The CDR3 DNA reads TGTGCCAGTAAGACACAGGGGGCTAGGAGCTACACCTTC. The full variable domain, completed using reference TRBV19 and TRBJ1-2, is DGGITQSPKYLFRKEGQNVTLSCEQNLNHDAMYWYRQDPGQGLRLIYYSQIVNDFQKGDIAEGYSVSREKKESFPLTVTSAQKNPTAFYLCASKTQGARSYTFGSGTRLTVV.

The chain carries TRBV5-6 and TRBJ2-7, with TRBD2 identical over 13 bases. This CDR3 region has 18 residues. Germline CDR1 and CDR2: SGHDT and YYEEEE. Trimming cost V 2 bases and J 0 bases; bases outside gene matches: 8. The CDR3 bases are TGTGCCAGCAGCTTACGGACTAGCGGGGGACCGAGCTCCTACGAGCAGTACGTC. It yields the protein CASSLRTSGGPSSYEQYV.

The CDR3 DNA is TGTGCCAGCGCAGCGGGGAATTGGCCTAATGAAAAACTGTTTTTT. This gives the protein CASAAGNWPNEKLFF. The V call is TRBV19, the J call TRBJ1-4, with D unclear. The CDR3 is made up of 15 amino acids. The V and J ends lost 9 bases and 3 bases respectively, with 17 bases between them. Looked up from germline, CDR1 is LNHDA and CDR2 is SQIVND (reference sequence).

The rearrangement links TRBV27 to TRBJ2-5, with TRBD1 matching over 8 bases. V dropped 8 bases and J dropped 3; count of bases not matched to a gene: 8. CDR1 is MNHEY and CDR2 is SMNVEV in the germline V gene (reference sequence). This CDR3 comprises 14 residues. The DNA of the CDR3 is TGTGCCAGCGGCCGAGACAGGGGCGAAGAGACCCAGTACTTC. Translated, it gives CASGRDRGEETQYF.

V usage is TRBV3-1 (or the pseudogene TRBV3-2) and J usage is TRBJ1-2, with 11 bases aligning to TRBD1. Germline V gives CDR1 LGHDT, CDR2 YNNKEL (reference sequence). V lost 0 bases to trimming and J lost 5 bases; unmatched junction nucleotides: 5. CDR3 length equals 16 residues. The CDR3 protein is CASSQESGTGGYGYTF. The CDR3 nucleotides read TGTGCCAGCAGCCAAGAGAGCGGGACAGGGGGTTATGGCTACACCTTC.